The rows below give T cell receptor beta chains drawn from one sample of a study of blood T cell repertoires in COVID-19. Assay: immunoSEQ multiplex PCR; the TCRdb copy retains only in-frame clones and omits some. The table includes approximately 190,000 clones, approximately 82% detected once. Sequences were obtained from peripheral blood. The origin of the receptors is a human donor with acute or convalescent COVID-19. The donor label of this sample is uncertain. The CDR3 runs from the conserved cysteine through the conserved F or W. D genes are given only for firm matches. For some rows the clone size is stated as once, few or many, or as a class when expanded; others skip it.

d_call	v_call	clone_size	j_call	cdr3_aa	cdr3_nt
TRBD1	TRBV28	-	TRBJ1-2	CASSFLGQGPNYGYTF	TGTGCCAGCAGTTTTCTCGGACAGGGCCCTAACTATGGCTACACCTTC
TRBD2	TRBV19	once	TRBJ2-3	CASSWRAGGGTDTQYF	TGTGCCAGTAGTTGGAGAGCGGGAGGTGGCACAGATACGCAGTATTTT
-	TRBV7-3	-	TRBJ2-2	CASSLRPAGTGELFF	TGTGCCAGCAGCTTAAGACCCGCAGGGACCGGGGAGCTGTTTTTT
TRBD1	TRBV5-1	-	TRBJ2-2	CASSSGQGLTGELFF	TGCGCCAGCAGCTCCGGACAGGGACTCACCGGGGAGCTGTTTTTT
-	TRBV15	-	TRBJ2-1	CATSRDPLNEQFF	TGTGCCACCAGCAGAGATCCCCTTAATGAGCAGTTCTTC
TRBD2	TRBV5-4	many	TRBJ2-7	CASRHGGAGGPTYEQYF	TGTGCCAGCAGGCATGGAGGAGCGGGAGGGCCTACCTACGAGCAGTACTTC
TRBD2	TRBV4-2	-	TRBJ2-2	CASTLAENTGELFF	TGTGCCAGCACCCTAGCGGAGAACACCGGGGAGCTGTTTTTT
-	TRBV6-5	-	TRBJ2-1	CASSYVLEGEQFF	TGTGCCAGCAGTTACGTATTAGAGGGTGAGCAGTTCTTC
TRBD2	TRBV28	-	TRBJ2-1	CASSTRLAGVDEQFF	TGTGCCAGCAGTACCAGACTAGCGGGAGTCGATGAGCAGTTCTTC
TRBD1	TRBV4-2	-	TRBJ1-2	CASSREDREFVGYTF	TGTGCCAGCAGCCGAGAAGACAGGGAGTTTGTTGGCTACACCTTC
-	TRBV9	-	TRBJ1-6	CASSPGDSPLHF	TGTGCCAGCAGCCCCGGTGATTCACCCCTCCACTTT
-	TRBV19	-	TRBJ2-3	CASSIDAGDTQYF	TGTGCCAGTAGTATAGATGCGGGAGATACGCAGTATTTT
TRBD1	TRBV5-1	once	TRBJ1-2	CASSLGGQGASLNYGYTF	TGCGCCAGCAGCTTGGGGGGACAGGGGGCCTCCTTAAACTATGGCTACACCTTC
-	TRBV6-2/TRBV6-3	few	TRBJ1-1	CASSRLREGTEAFF	TGTGCCAGCAGCCGTCTCAGGGAGGGAACTGAAGCTTTCTTT
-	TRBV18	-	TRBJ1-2	CASSNFPGDGYTF	TGTGCCAGCTCAAACTTCCCGGGAGATGGCTACACCTTC
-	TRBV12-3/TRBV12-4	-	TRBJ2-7	CASSLQGIEQYF	TGTGCCAGCAGTTTACAGGGCATCGAGCAGTACTTC
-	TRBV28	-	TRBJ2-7	CASSFSRSPIWREQYF	TGTGCCAGCAGTTTTTCGCGGTCCCCAATCTGGAGGGAGCAGTACTTC
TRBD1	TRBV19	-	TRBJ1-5	CASSQPSQGLNQPQHF	TGTGCCAGTAGTCAACCCTCACAGGGGCTCAATCAGCCCCAGCATTTT
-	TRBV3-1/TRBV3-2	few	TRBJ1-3	CASSPGQGNTIYF	TGTGCCAGCAGCCCCGGACAGGGAAACACCATATATTTT
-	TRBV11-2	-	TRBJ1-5	CASRALGQKSNQPQHF	TGTGCCAGCAGAGCCCTCGGACAGAAATCCAATCAGCCCCAGCATTTT
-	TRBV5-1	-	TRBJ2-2	CASSLPPPDTGELFF	TGCGCCAGCAGCTTGCCCCCCCCCGACACCGGGGAGCTGTTTTTT
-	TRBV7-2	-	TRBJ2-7	CASSLAPLQGQRYEQYF	TGTGCCAGCAGCTTAGCCCCCTTGCAGGGGCAGAGGTACGAGCAGTACTTC
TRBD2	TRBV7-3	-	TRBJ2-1	CASSSSSGTSGRVGNEQFF	TGTGCCAGCAGCTCCTCATCCGGGACTAGCGGGAGGGTTGGCAATGAGCAGTTCTTC
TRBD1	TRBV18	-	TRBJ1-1	CASSPDRDTEAFF	TGTGCCAGCTCCCCCGACAGGGACACTGAAGCTTTCTTT
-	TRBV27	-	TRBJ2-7	CASSPSWGHISYEQYF	TGTGCCAGCAGTCCATCGTGGGGGCACATCTCCTACGAGCAGTACTTC
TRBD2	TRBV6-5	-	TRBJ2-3	CASSRGTSGTDTQYF	TGTGCCAGCAGTCGCGGGACTAGCGGTACAGATACGCAGTATTTT
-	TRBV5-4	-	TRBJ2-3	CASSLSSADTQYF	TGTGCCAGCAGCTTGTCTAGCGCTGATACGCAGTATTTT
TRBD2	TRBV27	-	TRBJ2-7	CASSRRRGALDEQYF	TGTGCCAGCAGTCGAAGGCGGGGGGCGCTGGACGAGCAGTACTTC
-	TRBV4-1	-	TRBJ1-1	CASSQSEDGDPAFF	TGCGCCAGCAGCCAAAGCGAAGACGGGGATCCAGCTTTCTTT
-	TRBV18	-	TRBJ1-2	CASSPYPGDNGYTF	TGTGCCAGCTCACCATATCCAGGCGATAATGGCTACACCTTC
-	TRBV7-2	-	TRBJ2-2	CASSLVVAGPAGELFF	TGTGCCAGCAGCTTAGTGGTAGCAGGGCCGGCGGGGGAGCTGTTTTTT
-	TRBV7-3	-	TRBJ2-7	CASSLGRQPRDEQYF	TGTGCCAGCAGCTTAGGCCGACAGCCCCGGGACGAGCAGTACTTC
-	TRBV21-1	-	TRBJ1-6	CASSIRTGRITNSPLHF	TGTGCCAGCAGCATTCGGACAGGGCGGATTACTAATTCACCCCTCCACTTT
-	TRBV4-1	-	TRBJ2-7	CASSQVPQGPYEQYF	TGCGCCAGCAGCCAAGTTCCACAGGGTCCCTACGAGCAGTACTTC
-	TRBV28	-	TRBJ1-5	CASSLSSQGLSNQPQHF	TGTGCCAGCAGTTTATCCTCCCAGGGGTTAAGCAATCAGCCCCAGCATTTT
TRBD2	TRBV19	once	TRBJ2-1	CASSPSHWGLAGNEQFF	TGTGCCAGTAGTCCCTCCCACTGGGGACTAGCTGGCAATGAGCAGTTCTTC
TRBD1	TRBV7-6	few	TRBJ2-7	CASSDRQGSGSYEQYF	TGTGCCAGCAGCGACCGACAGGGGTCGGGCTCCTACGAGCAGTACTTC
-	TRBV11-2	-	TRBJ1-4	CASSPEANEKLFF	TGTGCCAGCAGCCCGGAGGCTAATGAAAAACTGTTTTTT
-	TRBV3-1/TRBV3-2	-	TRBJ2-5	CASSQRTVQETQYF	TGTGCCAGCAGCCAGAGGACAGTACAAGAGACCCAGTACTTC
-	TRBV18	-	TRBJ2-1	CASSPPPAGNYNEQFF	TGTGCCAGCTCACCACCTCCCGCAGGGAACTACAATGAGCAGTTCTTC
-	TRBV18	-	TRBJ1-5	CASSPLGAGGNQPQHF	TGTGCCAGCTCACCACTGGGGGCGGGGGGCAATCAGCCCCAGCATTTT
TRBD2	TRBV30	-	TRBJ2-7	CAWSLGLAGAEEQYF	TGTGCCTGGAGTTTGGGACTAGCGGGAGCGGAGGAGCAGTACTTC
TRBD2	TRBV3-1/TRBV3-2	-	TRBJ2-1	CASSPIAGGPYNEQFF	TGTGCCAGCAGCCCAATAGCGGGAGGGCCGTACAATGAGCAGTTCTTC
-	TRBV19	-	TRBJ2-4	CASSGTGTPIQYF	TGTGCCAGTAGCGGAACCGGGACACCAATTCAGTACTTC
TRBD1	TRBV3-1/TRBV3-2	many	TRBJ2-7	CASSQGTAYEQYF	TGTGCCAGCAGCCAGGGGACAGCCTACGAGCAGTACTTC
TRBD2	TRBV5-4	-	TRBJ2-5	CASSGGGETQYF	TGTGCCAGCAGCGGGGGGGGAGAGACCCAGTACTTC
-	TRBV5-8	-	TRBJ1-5	CASSLQADQPQHF	TGTGCCAGCAGCTTACAGGCGGATCAGCCCCAGCATTTT
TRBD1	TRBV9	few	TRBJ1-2	CASSRTRPGTGVSYTF	TGTGCCAGCAGTAGGACCCGACCCGGGACAGGGGTGAGCTACACCTTC
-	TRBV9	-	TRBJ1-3	CASSVAQGGNTIYF	TGTGCCAGCAGCGTAGCTCAGGGTGGAAACACCATATATTTT
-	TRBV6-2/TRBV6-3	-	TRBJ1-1	CASSFRTSNTEAFF	TGTGCCAGCAGTTTCCGGACATCGAACACTGAAGCTTTCTTT
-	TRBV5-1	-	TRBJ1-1	CASSLVRGANTEAFF	TGCGCCAGCAGCTTGGTACGGGGGGCGAACACTGAAGCTTTCTTT
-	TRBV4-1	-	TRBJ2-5	CASSLPGLTQETQYF	TGCGCCAGCAGCCTTCCGGGACTCACCCAAGAGACCCAGTACTTC
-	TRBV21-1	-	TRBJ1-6	CASSSPRETYNSPLHF	TGTGCCAGCAGCAGCCCCCGGGAGACGTATAATTCACCCCTCCACTTT
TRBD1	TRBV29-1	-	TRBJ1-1	CSAGTGPNGGNTEAFF	TGCAGCGCCGGGACAGGCCCCAACGGAGGGAACACTGAAGCTTTCTTT